These 2 T cell receptor beta chains were all obtained from the same sample, sequenced in a study of blood T cell repertoires in COVID-19. Measured with immunoSEQ multiplex PCR; TCRdb has only the in-frame clones, and not every one. This sample has approximately 450,000 clones, with roughly 90% found just once. Sample: peripheral blood. The receptors stem from a woman aged 30 to 39 with acute or convalescent COVID-19.

This rearrangement joins TRBV27 to TRBJ2-1; possible D gene TRBD2, 7 bases. The V end was cut by 5 bases, the J end by 7 bases, with 15 bases between. Germline V gives CDR1 MNHEY, CDR2 SMNVEV (reference sequence). This CDR3 region has 14 residues. This chain's CDR3 is CASSRGHGRNEQFF. CDR3 nucleotide sequence: TGTGCCAGCAGTCGGGGACACGGGAGGAATGAGCAGTTCTTC.

This sequence joins TRBV29-1 and TRBJ1-2; no reliable D call. Per the germline V gene, CDR1 is SQVTM and CDR2 is ANQGSEA. Trimming removed 4 bases from V and 0 bases from J, with 12 bases in between. The CDR3 totals 14 residues. CDR3 DNA sequence: TGCAGCGTTGGGGGAGGGCTAGCTAACTATGGCTACACCTTC. Protein product: CSVGGGLANYGYTF.